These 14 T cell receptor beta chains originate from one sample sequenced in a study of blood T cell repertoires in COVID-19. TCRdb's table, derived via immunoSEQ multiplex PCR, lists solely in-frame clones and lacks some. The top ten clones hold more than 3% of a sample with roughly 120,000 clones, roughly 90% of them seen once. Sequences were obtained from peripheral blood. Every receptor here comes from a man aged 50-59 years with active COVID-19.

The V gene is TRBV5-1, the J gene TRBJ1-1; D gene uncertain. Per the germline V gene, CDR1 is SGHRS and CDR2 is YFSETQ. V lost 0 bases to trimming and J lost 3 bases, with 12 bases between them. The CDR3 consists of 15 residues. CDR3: CASSLERGYYTEAFF. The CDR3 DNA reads TGCGCCAGCAGCTTGGAAAGAGGGTACTACACTGAAGCTTTCTTT.

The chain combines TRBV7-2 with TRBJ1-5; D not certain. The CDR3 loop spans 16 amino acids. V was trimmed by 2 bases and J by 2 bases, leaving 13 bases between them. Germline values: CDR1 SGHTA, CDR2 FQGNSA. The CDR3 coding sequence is TGTGCCAGCAGCTTACGTAGCAGCGGGGGCAATCAGCCCCAGCATTTT. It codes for CASSLRSSGGNQPQHF.

CDR3 in amino acids: CASSILGGQTGELFF. The CDR3 DNA is TGTGCCAGTAGTATACTGGGAGGGCAAACCGGGGAGCTGTTTTTT. V is TRBV19 and J is TRBJ2-2; 7 bases are shared with TRBD2. Germline CDR1 is LNHDA and CDR2 is SQIVND (reference sequence). This CDR3 region has 15 residues. The V and J ends lost 2 bases and 5 bases, in that order; junction bases with no gene match: 5.

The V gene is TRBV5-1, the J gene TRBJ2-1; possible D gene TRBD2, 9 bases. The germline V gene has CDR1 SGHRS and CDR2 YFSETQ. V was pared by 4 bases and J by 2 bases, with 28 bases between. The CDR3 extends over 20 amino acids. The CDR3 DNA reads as TGCGCCAGCAGCCAGAGACAGGGGCAGAAGGGACTAGCAGCCTACAATGAGCAGTTCTTC. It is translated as CASSQRQGQKGLAAYNEQFF.

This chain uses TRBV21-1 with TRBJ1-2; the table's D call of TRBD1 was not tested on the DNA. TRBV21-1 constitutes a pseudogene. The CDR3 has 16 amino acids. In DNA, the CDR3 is TGTGCCAGCAGCATGGGACAGGGGTATTTAAACTATGGCTACACCTTC. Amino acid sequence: CASSMGQGYLNYGYTF.

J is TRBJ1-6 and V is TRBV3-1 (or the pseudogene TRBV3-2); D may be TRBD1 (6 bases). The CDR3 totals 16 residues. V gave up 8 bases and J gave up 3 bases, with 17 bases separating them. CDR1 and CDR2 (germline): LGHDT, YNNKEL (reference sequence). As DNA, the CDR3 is TGTGCCAGCGGTCAGGACAGCCTGGGCTATAATTCACCCCTCCACTTT. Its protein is CASGQDSLGYNSPLHF.

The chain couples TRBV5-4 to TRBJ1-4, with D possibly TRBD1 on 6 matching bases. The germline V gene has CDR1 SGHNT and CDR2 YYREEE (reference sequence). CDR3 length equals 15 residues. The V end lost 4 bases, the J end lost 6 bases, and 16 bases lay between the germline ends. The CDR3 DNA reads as TGTGCCAGCAGCCAAGGACAGAGAATGCATGAAAAACTGTTTTTT. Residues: CASSQGQRMHEKLFF.

Here the CDR3 reads CATRRGLYEQYF. The CDR3 bases are TGTGCCACCAGGCGTGGGCTCTACGAGCAGTACTTC. This rearrangement joins TRBV11-2 to TRBJ2-7, with unresolved D. The length of the CDR3 is 12 residues. Germline V gene lookup returns CDR1 SGHAT and CDR2 FQNNGV. Trimming took 10 bases from V and 3 from J, leaving 13 bases between them.

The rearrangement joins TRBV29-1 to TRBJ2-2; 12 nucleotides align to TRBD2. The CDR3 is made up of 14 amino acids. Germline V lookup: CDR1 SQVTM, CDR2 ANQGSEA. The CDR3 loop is CSAASGRVGGELFF. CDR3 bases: TGCTCGGCCGCTAGCGGGAGGGTTGGCGGGGAGCTGTTTTTT.

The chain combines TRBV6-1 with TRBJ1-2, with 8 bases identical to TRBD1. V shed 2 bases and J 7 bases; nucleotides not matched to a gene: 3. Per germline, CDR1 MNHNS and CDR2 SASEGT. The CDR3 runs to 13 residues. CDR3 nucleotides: TGTGCCAGCAGTGAAATGGACAGGGTTGGCTACACCTTC. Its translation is CASSEMDRVGYTF.

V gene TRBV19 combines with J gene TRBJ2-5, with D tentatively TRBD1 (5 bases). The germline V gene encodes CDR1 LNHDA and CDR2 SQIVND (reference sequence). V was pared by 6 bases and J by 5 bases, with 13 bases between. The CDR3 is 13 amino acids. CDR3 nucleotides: TGTGCCAGTAGCCAAGGGGCAGTTGAGACCCAGTACTTC. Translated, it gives CASSQGAVETQYF.

The CDR3 spells CASSESGRGSGNTIYF. CDR3 nucleotides: TGTGCCAGCAGTGAATCTGGCAGGGGGTCTGGAAACACCATATATTTT. V usage is TRBV25-1 and J usage is TRBJ1-3; 7 positions agree with TRBD1. After removal of 1 base from V and 1 base from J, the junction contained 4 bases not matched to a gene. This CDR3 contains 16 residues. Germline loops: CDR1 MGHDK, CDR2 SYGVNS.

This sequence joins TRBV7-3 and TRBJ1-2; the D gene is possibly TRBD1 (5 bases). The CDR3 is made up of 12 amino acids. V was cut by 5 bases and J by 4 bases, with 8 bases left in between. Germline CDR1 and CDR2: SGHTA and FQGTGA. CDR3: CASSTQGYGYTF. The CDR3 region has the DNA TGTGCCAGCAGCACCCAGGGCTATGGCTACACCTTC.

CDR3 sequence: CASSVGDRGAQPQHF. The CDR3 DNA reads TGTGCCAGCAGCGTAGGGGACCGGGGGGCTCAGCCCCAGCATTTT. This chain connects TRBV9 to TRBJ1-5, with a weak D call TRBD1 (6 bases). Germline-derived CDR1 and CDR2 are SGDLS and YYNGEE. V shed 0 bases and J shed 6 bases, with 13 bases lying between them. This CDR3 region has 15 residues.